The 30 T cell receptor beta chains listed next were all sequenced from one sample in a study of shared clonotypes between healthy human individuals. Only in-frame clones appear in the TCRdb table, and some are missing; sequencing was by immunoSEQ multiplex PCR. The sample carries 100,000 or so clones, 68% recorded once. Specimen: memory CD8+ T cells sorted from blood. Subset given: CD45RO+ cells pooled with CCR7-negative TemRA cells. The receptor set was obtained from a woman aged 30 to 39 in good health.

J is TRBJ2-5 and V is TRBV11-2; D not certain. Germline V gives CDR1 SGHAT, CDR2 FQNNGV. Trimming took off 1 base at V and 4 bases at J, with 4 bases between the two ends. This CDR3 spans 12 amino acids. CDR3 amino acids: CASSLALETQYF. The CDR3 region has the DNA TGTGCCAGCAGCTTAGCTTTAGAGACCCAGTACTTC.

This clone is a singleton in its sample. This sequence joins TRBV6-1 and TRBJ2-6; weak D call: TRBD2 (6 bases). The CDR3 length is 15 residues. The germline CDR1 and CDR2 sequences are MNHNS and SASEGT. Trimming stripped 3 bases from V and 4 bases from J, with 10 bases between. CDR3 protein: CASSDRAGGANVLTF. The CDR3 nucleotides are TGTGCCAGCAGTGACAGGGCGGGAGGGGCCAACGTCCTGACTTTC.

The sample holds many counts of this clone. In DNA, the CDR3 is TGTGCCGGAGCGGAGGGTGAGCCTAATGAAAAACTGTTTTTT. Translation gives CAGAEGEPNEKLFF. The gene calls are TRBV6-1 and TRBJ1-4; D gene uncertain. The CDR3 is made up of 14 amino acids. Trimming removed 11 bases at V and 3 bases at J, with 16 bases between. Germline V gives CDR1 MNHNS, CDR2 SASEGT.

The gene calls are TRBV7-3 and TRBJ2-3; possible D gene TRBD1, 6 bases. The CDR3 has 14 residues. Germline CDR1 reads SGHTA; CDR2 reads FQGTGA. V was cut by 2 bases and J by 6 bases, with 12 bases left in between. CDR3 sequence reads: CASSLGGDTDTQYF. The DNA for the CDR3 is TGTGCCAGCAGCTTAGGTGGGGACACGGATACGCAGTATTTT.

This chain links TRBV7-9 with TRBJ2-3; D remains ambiguous. The CDR3 consists of 13 residues. Germline V gene data show CDR1 as SEHNR and CDR2 as FQNEAQ (reference sequence). The V end lost 6 bases, the J end lost 4 bases, and 11 bases lay between the germline ends. The CDR3 here is CASSFLTSDTQYF. The CDR3 DNA reads as TGTGCCAGCAGTTTTCTTACTTCAGATACGCAGTATTTT.

The rearrangement links TRBV5-1 to TRBJ2-1, with D hard to call. This CDR3 is 15 amino acids long. Per the germline V gene, CDR1 is SGHRS and CDR2 is YFSETQ. V lost 0 bases and J lost 5, with 12 bases in between. The CDR3 spells CASSLVPGRNNEQFF. The CDR3 DNA reads as TGCGCCAGCAGCTTGGTTCCCGGCAGAAACAATGAGCAGTTCTTC.

This sequence joins TRBV27 and TRBJ1-2, with a weak D call TRBD1 (6 bases). Germline values: CDR1 MNHEY, CDR2 SMNVEV (reference sequence). CDR3 size: 14 residues. The V end lost 0 bases, the J end lost 3 bases, and 8 bases lay between the germline ends. CDR3 nucleotide sequence: TGTGCCAGCAGTTTATCCGGGACATACTATGGCTACACCTTC. Translated: CASSLSGTYYGYTF.

This chain connects TRBV13 to TRBJ2-7; 7 positions agree with TRBD1. Germline V gene lookup returns CDR1 PRHDT and CDR2 FYEKMQ (reference sequence). Unmatched junction bases numbered 12, after V lost 1 base and J lost 0 bases. The CDR3 is made up of 18 amino acids. This CDR3 reads CASSLDEGRGPSSYEQYF. In DNA, the CDR3 is TGTGCCAGCAGCTTAGACGAAGGAAGGGGGCCCAGCTCCTACGAGCAGTACTTC.

CDR3 in amino acids: CAINPSGLTYEQYF. The DNA for the CDR3 is TGTGCCATCAACCCCAGCGGCCTCACCTACGAGCAGTACTTC. V usage is TRBV10-3 and J usage is TRBJ2-7; D is possibly TRBD2 (5 bases). The CDR3 contains 14 residues. Per germline, CDR1 ENHRY and CDR2 SYGVKD. V was shortened by 7 bases and J by 2 bases, with 15 bases between the two germline ends.

The J gene is TRBJ2-7, the V gene TRBV11-2; D uncertain. Trimming took off 3 bases at V and 0 bases at J, with 9 bases between the two ends. The CDR3 contains 14 residues. In germline, CDR1 is SGHAT, CDR2 FQNNGV. CDR3 loop: CASSFVPGSYEQYF. The DNA of the CDR3 is TGTGCCAGCAGCTTTGTCCCCGGCTCCTACGAGCAGTACTTC.

The rearrangement links TRBV5-8 to TRBJ2-1, with D perhaps TRBD2 (5 bases). The CDR3 runs 15 residues. The V end was cut by 2 bases, the J end by 1 base, with 10 bases between. CDR1 is SGHTS, CDR2 YDEGEE, per germline. CDR3 sequence reads: CASSFLRGSYNEQFF. For the CDR3, the DNA is TGTGCCAGCAGCTTTCTCCGAGGGTCCTACAATGAGCAGTTCTTC.

Turning to this clone: A much bigger clone sits one base away, suggesting this may be a read error. The CDR3 DNA reads TGTGCCAGAAGCTTGCTAACGGGATACGAGCAGTACTTC. Translated: CARSLLTGYEQYF. V gene TRBV5-3 combines with J gene TRBJ2-7, with D possibly matching TRBD2 (5 bases). TRBV5-3 is an ORF, and what it does is uncertain. Trimming took off 1 base at V and 4 bases at J, with 9 bases between the two ends. CDR3 length equals 13 residues.

V is TRBV7-8 and J is TRBJ2-3; 8 nucleotides match TRBD2. After removal of 3 bases from V and 5 bases from J, the junction contained 10 bases not matched to a gene. This CDR3 is 16 amino acids long. CDR1 is SGHVS, CDR2 FQNEAQ, per germline. CDR3 nucleotide sequence: TGTGCCAGCAGCTTGAATCCAGCGGGAGATCTAGATACGCAGTATTTT. This codes for CASSLNPAGDLDTQYF.

The chain recombines TRBV29-1 with TRBJ2-5; D possibly corresponds to TRBD1 (6 bases). The J call is in doubt because the DNA end fits TRBJ2-7 better. CDR1 and CDR2 (germline): SQVTM, ANQGSEA. This CDR3 is built from 12 residues. The CDR3: CSVETGSYEQYF. CDR3 DNA sequence: TGCAGCGTTGAAACAGGGTCGTACGAGCAGTACTTC.

This chain links TRBV5-8 with TRBJ1-1; 9 positions agree with TRBD1. The CDR3 runs 12 residues. J gave up 11 bases and V 4 bases, and 6 bases lay outside the gene matches. The germline CDR1 and CDR2 sequences are SGHTS and YDEGEE. The CDR3 nucleotides read TGTGCCAGCAGCGCATTTACAGGGGGCGCTTTCTTT. Translation gives CASSAFTGGAFF.

This clone was counted a few times. This sample also contains other DNA sequences that code for the same CDR3. The chain uses TRBV9 and TRBJ2-2; perhaps D is TRBD1 or TRBD2 (5 bases each). The CDR3 contains 14 residues. Trimming cost V 2 bases and J 5 bases, with 10 bases left between them. Germline lookup yields CDR1 SGDLS and CDR2 YYNGEE. CDR3 region: CASSVAWGTGELFF. The CDR3 DNA is TGTGCCAGCAGCGTCGCTTGGGGGACCGGGGAGCTGTTTTTT.

The rearrangement links TRBV30 to TRBJ1-4, with TRBD1 identical over 7 bases. The V and J ends lost 2 bases and 4 bases, in that order; junction bases with no gene match: 4. Germline assignment: CDR1 GTSNPN and CDR2 SVGIG (reference sequence). This CDR3 has 14 residues. CDR3 sequence (DNA): TGTGCCTGGAGTAAGGGGGCAAGTAATGAAAAACTGTTTTTT. Encoded protein: CAWSKGASNEKLFF.

V gene TRBV19 combines with J gene TRBJ1-2; D ambiguous. This CDR3 has 13 residues. With 4 bases removed from V and 8 bases from J, the gap between germline ends came to 14 bases. From germline, CDR1 is LNHDA and CDR2 SQIVND (reference sequence). The CDR3 protein is CASSTERVNGYTF. CDR3 nucleotide sequence: TGTGCCAGTAGTACGGAGAGGGTTAACGGCTACACCTTC.

The chain has TRBV27 and TRBJ2-7, with a tentative D call TRBD1 (6 bases). Germline V CDR1 and CDR2: MNHEY, SMNVEV (reference sequence). The V end was cut by 4 bases, the J end by 1 base, with 11 bases between. The CDR3 has 14 amino acids. CDR3 amino acids: CASSWGLGSYEQYF. CDR3 sequence (DNA): TGTGCCAGCAGTTGGGGGCTGGGGTCCTACGAGCAGTACTTC.

This clone appeared many times. DNA of the CDR3: TGTGCCAGCAGTGAAGACCCCGGGGGGGGAAAACTGTTTTTT. Translating gives CASSEDPGGGKLFF. The V gene is TRBV6-1, the J gene TRBJ1-4, with D possibly being TRBD1 (5 bases). Germline V gene data show CDR1 as MNHNS and CDR2 as SASEGT. The ends were cut back, 1 base at V and 10 bases at J, with 13 bases in the middle. The CDR3 sequence is 14 residues long.

The rearrangement links TRBV4-2 to TRBJ2-7, with D possibly matching TRBD1 (6 bases). The CDR3 has 14 residues. V lost 3 bases to trimming and J lost 1 base, with 10 bases between them. Germline V lookup: CDR1 LGHNA, CDR2 YNFKEQ. This chain's CDR3 is CASSQNGQSYEQYF. The CDR3 nucleotides are TGTGCCAGCAGCCAGAATGGACAGTCCTACGAGCAGTACTTC.

This clone came up many times. The CDR3 region is CSVDRESGHEQYF. CDR3 coding DNA: TGCAGCGTTGACAGGGAAAGCGGTCACGAGCAGTACTTC. This sequence joins TRBV29-1 and TRBJ2-7; D is possibly TRBD1 or TRBD2 (5 bases each). The CDR3 has 13 amino acids. Germline V lookup: CDR1 SQVTM, CDR2 ANQGSEA. Trimming left V 3 bases short and J 5 bases short, with 14 bases between.

V usage is TRBV7-9 and J usage is TRBJ2-7; 10 nucleotides match TRBD1. J was trimmed by 5 bases and V by 5 bases; bases with no gene match: 12. CDR3 length equals 16 residues. Germline V gene sequence: CDR1 SEHNR, CDR2 FQNEAQ (reference sequence). The CDR3 DNA reads as TGTGCCAGCAGCCCCTCTGGGACAGGGGACATCGACGAGCAGTACTTC. Its protein is CASSPSGTGDIDEQYF.

The rearrangement links TRBV6-1 to TRBJ1-5; D not certain. The CDR3 covers 15 residues. The germline V gene has CDR1 MNHNS and CDR2 SASEGT. V lost 4 bases to trimming and J lost 3 bases, with 13 bases between them. CDR3 sequence: CASSASEHSNQPQHF. The CDR3 DNA is TGTGCCAGCAGTGCTTCAGAACACTCCAATCAGCCCCAGCATTTT.

The rearrangement uses TRBV5-5 and TRBJ2-7, with 7 bases matching TRBD1. CDR3 length: 17 residues. Germline V gene lookup returns CDR1 SGHKS and CDR2 YYEKEE (reference sequence). The V gene end was trimmed by 2 bases and the J gene end by 4 bases; junction bases not matched to a gene: 15. The CDR3 DNA is TGTGCCAGCAGCTTTTTCTTTTCGGGACAGAGCCGATACGAGCAGTACTTC. Protein product: CASSFFFSGQSRYEQYF.

The J gene is TRBJ2-3, the V gene TRBV27, with D maybe TRBD2 (6 bases). Germline V gene lookup returns CDR1 MNHEY and CDR2 SMNVEV (reference sequence). Trimming cost V 8 bases and J 2 bases, with 17 bases left between them. This CDR3 is 15 amino acids long. CDR3 bases: TGTGCCAGCCTCGCGGGACCACTCATCACAGATACGCAGTATTTT. Its protein product is CASLAGPLITDTQYF.

The count of this clone is one. This sequence joins TRBV27 and TRBJ2-7, with no clear D. CDR1 and CDR2 (germline): MNHEY, SMNVEV (reference sequence). V lost 6 bases and J lost 4, with 7 bases in between. CDR3 size: 11 residues. The CDR3 loop is CASRSSYEQYF. CDR3 nucleotides: TGTGCCAGCAGATCTTCTTACGAGCAGTACTTC.

The chain uses TRBV5-4 and TRBJ2-2, with D perhaps matching TRBD1 (6 bases). The V gene lost 7 bases and the J gene lost 6 bases, with 22 bases spanning the gap. This CDR3 contains 16 residues. Germline V gives CDR1 SGHNT, CDR2 YYREEE (reference sequence). This chain's CDR3 is CASSVEGESLPGELFF. CDR3 coding DNA: TGTGCCAGCTCGGTAGAGGGGGAGTCCCTCCCCGGGGAGCTGTTTTTT.

The chain couples TRBV4-2 to TRBJ2-1, with unresolved D. The V gene lost 0 bases and the J gene lost 5 bases, with 17 bases spanning the gap. The germline gives CDR1 LGHNA, CDR2 YNFKEQ. CDR3 length equals 17 residues. As DNA, the CDR3 is TGTGCCAGCAGCCAAGACCCGACGCTGGATTGGAACAATGAGCAGTTCTTC. Translated: CASSQDPTLDWNNEQFF.

This clone was seen only a few times. The chain uses TRBV28 and TRBJ1-1; perhaps TRBD1 as D (6 bases). Trimming removed 7 bases at V and 2 bases at J, with 14 bases between. The germline CDR1 and CDR2 sequences are MDHEN and SYDVKM. CDR3 size: 14 residues. CDR3 protein: CASTPGHQNTEAFF. CDR3 nucleotide sequence: TGTGCCAGCACCCCGGGACACCAAAACACTGAAGCTTTCTTT.